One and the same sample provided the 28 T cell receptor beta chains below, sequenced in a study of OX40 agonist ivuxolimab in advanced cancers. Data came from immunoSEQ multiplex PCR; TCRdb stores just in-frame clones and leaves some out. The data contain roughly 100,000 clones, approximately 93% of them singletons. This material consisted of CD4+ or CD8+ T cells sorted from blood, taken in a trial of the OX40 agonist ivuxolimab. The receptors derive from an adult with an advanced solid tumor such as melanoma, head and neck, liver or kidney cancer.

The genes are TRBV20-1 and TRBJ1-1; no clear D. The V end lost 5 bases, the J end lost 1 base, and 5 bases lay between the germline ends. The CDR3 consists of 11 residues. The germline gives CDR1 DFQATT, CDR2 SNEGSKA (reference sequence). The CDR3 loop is CSAAQNTEAFF. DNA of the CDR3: TGCAGTGCTGCCCAGAACACTGAAGCTTTCTTT.

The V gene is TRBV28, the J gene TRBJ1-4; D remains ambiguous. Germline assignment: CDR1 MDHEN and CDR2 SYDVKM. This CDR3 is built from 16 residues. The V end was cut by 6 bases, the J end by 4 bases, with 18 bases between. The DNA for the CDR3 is TGTGCCAGCAGGCCCCACCGTGGAATCCTTAATGAAAAACTGTTTTTT. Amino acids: CASRPHRGILNEKLFF.

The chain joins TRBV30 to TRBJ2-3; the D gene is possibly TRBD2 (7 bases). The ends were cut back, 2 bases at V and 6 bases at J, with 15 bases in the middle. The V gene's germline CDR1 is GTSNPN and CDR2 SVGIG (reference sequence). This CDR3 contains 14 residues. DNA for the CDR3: TGTGCCTGGAGTTGGGGCGGGGGCAGGGATACGCAGTATTTT. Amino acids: CAWSWGGGRDTQYF.

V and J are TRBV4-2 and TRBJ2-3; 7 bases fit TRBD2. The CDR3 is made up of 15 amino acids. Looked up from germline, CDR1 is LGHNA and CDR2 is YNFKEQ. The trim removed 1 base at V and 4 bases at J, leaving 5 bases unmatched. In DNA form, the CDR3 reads TGTGCCAGCAGCCAAGCAGGACTAGAGTCAGATACGCAGTATTTT. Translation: CASSQAGLESDTQYF.

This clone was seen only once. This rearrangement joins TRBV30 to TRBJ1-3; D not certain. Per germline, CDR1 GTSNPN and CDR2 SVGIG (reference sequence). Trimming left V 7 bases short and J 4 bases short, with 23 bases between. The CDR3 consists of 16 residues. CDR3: CAYSPGDTGGGNTIYF. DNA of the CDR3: TGTGCCTACTCTCCTGGAGACACCGGTGGAGGAAACACCATATATTTT.

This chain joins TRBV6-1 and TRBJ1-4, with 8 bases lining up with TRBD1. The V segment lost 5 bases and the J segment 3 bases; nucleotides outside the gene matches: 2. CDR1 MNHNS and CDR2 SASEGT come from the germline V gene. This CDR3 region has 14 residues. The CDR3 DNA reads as TGTGCCAGCAGTCGACAGGGGCCTAATGAAAAACTGTTTTTT. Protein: CASSRQGPNEKLFF.

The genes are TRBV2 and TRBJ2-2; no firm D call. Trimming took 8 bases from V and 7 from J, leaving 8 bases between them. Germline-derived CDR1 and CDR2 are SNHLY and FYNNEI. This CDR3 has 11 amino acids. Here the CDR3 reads CASLNFGELFF. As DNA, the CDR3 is TGTGCCAGCCTAAATTTCGGGGAGCTGTTTTTT.

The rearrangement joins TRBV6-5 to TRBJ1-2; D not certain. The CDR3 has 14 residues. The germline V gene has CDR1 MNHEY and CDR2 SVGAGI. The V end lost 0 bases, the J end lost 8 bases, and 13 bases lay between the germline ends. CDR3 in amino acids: CASSYSIMGRGYTF. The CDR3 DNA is TGTGCCAGCAGTTACTCGATTATGGGTCGGGGCTACACCTTC.

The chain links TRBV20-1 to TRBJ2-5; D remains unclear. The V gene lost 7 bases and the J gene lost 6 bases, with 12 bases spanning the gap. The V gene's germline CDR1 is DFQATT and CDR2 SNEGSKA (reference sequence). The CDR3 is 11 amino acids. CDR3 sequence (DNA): TGCAGTGTCCCGTTCCGGAAGACCCAGTACTTC. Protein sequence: CSVPFRKTQYF.

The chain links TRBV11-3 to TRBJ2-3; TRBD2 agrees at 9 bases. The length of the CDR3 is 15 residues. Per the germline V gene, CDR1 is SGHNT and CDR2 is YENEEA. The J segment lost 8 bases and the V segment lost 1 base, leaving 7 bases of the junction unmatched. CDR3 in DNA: TGTGCCAGCAGCTTAGGGGCTAGCGGGGAGAGTACGCAGTATTTT. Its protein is CASSLGASGESTQYF.

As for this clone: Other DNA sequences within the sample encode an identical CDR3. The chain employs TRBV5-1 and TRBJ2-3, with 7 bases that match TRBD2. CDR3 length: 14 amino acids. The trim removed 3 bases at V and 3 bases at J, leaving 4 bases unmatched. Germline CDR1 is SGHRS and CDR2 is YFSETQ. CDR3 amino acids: CASSSGLGTDTQYF. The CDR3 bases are TGCGCCAGCAGCTCTGGACTAGGGACAGATACGCAGTATTTT.

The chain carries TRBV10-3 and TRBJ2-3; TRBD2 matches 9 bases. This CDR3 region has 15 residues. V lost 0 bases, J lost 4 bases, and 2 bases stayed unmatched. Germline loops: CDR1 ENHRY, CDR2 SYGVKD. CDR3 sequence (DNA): TGTGCCATCAGTGAGTCAATAGCGGGAGCAGATACGCAGTATTTT. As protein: CAISESIAGADTQYF.

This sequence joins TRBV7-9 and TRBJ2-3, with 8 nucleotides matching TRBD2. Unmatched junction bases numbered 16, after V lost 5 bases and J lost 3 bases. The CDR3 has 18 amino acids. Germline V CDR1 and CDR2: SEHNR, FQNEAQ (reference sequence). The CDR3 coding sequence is TGTGCCAGCAGCCGTCGGGGGGGCCTAAAGTATCCAACAGATACGCAGTATTTT. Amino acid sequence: CASSRRGGLKYPTDTQYF.

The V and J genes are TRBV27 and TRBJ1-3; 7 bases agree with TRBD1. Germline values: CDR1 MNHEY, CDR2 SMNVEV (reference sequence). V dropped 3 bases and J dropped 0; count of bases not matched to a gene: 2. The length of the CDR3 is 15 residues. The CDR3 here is CASSLTGLSGNTIYF. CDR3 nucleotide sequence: TGTGCCAGCAGTTTGACAGGGCTCTCTGGAAACACCATATATTTT.

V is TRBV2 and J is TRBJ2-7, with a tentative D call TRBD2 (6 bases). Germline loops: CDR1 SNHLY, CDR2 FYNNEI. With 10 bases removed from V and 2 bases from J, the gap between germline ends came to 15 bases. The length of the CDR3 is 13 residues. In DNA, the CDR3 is TGTGCCACCCGACTAGGAATCACCTACGAGCAGTACGTC. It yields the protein CATRLGITYEQYV.

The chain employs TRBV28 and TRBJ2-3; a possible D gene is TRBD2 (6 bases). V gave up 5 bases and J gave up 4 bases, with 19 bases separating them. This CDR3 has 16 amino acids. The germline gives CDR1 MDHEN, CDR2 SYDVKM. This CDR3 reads CASSGSWRAASDTQYF. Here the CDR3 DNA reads TGTGCCAGCAGTGGGTCATGGAGGGCGGCTTCAGATACGCAGTATTTT. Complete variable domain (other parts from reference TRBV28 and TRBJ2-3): DVKVTQSSRYLVKRTGEKVFLECVQDMDHENMFWYRQDPGLGLRLIYFSYDVKMKEKGDIPEGYSVSREKKERFSLILESASTNQTSMYLCASSGSWRAASDTQYFGPGTRLTVL.

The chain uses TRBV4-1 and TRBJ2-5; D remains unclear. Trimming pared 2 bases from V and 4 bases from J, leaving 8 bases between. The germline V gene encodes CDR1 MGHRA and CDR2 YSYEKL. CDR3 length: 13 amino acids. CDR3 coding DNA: TGCGCCAGCAGCCAACCCCCCGGAGAGACCCAGTACTTC. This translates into CASSQPPGETQYF.

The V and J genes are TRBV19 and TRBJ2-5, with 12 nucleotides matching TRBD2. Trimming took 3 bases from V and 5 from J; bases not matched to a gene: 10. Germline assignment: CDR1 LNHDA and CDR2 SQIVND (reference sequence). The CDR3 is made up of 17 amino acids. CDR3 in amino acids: CASSIGSSGRARETQYF. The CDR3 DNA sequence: TGTGCCAGTAGTATCGGATCTAGCGGGAGGGCTAGGGAGACCCAGTACTTC.

The CDR3, as DNA: TGTGCCAGCAGTCAGGGTCGCACTGAAGCTTTCTTT. Translated: CASSQGRTEAFF. This chain joins TRBV6-5 and TRBJ1-1; TRBD1 might be the D (5 bases). Trimming left V 5 bases short and J 4 bases short, with 8 bases between. Germline V CDR1 and CDR2: MNHEY, SVGAGI. CDR3 size: 12 residues.

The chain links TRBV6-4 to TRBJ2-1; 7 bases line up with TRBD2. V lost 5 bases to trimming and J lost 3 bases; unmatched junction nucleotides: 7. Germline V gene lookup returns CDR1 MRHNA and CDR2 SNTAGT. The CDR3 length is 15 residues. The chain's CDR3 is CASSRRAGIYNEQFF. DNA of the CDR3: TGTGCCAGCAGTCGACGAGCGGGAATCTACAATGAGCAGTTCTTC.

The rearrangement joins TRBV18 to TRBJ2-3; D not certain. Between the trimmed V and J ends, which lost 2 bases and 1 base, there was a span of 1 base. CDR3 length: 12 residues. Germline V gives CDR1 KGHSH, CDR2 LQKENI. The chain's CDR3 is CASSPGTDTQYF. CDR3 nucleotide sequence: TGTGCCAGCTCACCAGGCACAGATACGCAGTATTTT.

CDR3 loop: CASSPLGGGGTDTQYF. The DNA of the CDR3 is TGTGCCAGCTCACCCCTTGGGGGAGGGGGCACAGATACGCAGTATTTT. The chain has TRBV18 and TRBJ2-3; 7 bases map to TRBD2. V gave up 3 bases and J gave up 1 base; unmatched junction bases: 7. Germline V gene lookup returns CDR1 KGHSH and CDR2 LQKENI. This CDR3 is 16 amino acids long.

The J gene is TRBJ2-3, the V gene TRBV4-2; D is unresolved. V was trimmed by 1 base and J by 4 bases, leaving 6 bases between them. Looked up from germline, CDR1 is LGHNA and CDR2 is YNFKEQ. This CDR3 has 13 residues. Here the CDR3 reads CASSQGAPDTQYF. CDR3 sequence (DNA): TGTGCCAGCAGCCAAGGGGCCCCAGATACGCAGTATTTT.

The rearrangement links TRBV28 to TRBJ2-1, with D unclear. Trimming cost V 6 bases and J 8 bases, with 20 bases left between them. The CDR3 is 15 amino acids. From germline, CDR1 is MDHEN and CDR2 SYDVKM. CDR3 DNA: TGTGCCAGCAGCCCTAGACTCGGAGCTCAGGATGAGCAGTTCTTC. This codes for CASSPRLGAQDEQFF.

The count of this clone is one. The CDR3 DNA follows: TGTGCCAGTAGTGCCTTAGCGCGCTCTAGCACAGATACGCAGTATTTT. This gives the protein CASSALARSSTDTQYF. The chain carries TRBV19 and TRBJ2-3, with D perhaps matching TRBD2 (5 bases). The CDR3 extends over 16 amino acids. The V gene's germline CDR1 is LNHDA and CDR2 SQIVND (reference sequence). The V gene lost 5 bases and the J gene lost 0 bases, with 15 bases spanning the gap. The full variable domain, its missing parts supplied by reference TRBV19 and TRBJ2-3, is DGGITQSPKYLFRKEGQNVTLSCEQNLNHDAMYWYRQDPGQGLRLIYYSQIVNDFQKGDIAEGYSVSREKKESFPLTVTSAQKNPTAFYLCASSALARSSTDTQYFGPGTRLTVL.

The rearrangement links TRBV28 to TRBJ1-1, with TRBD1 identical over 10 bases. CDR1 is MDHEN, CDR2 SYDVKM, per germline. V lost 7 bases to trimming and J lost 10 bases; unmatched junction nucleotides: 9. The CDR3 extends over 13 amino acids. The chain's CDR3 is CASTLLRDRGAFF. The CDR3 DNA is TGTGCCAGCACCCTTCTCCGGGACAGGGGAGCTTTCTTT. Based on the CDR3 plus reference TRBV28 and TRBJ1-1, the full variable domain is DVKVTQSSRYLVKRTGEKVFLECVQDMDHENMFWYRQDPGLGLRLIYFSYDVKMKEKGDIPEGYSVSREKKERFSLILESASTNQTSMYLCASTLLRDRGAFFGQGTRLTVV.

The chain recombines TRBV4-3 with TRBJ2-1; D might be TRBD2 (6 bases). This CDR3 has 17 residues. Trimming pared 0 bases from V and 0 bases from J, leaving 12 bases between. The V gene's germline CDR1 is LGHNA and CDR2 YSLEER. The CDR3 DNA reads TGCGCCAGCAGCCAAGATCCGCGGGGCAGCTCCTACAATGAGCAGTTCTTC. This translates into CASSQDPRGSSYNEQFF.

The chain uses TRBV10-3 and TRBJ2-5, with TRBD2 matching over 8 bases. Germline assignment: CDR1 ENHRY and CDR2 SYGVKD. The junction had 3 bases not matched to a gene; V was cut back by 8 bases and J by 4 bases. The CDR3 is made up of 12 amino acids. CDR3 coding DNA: TGTGCCATCGGACTAGCAGGAGAGACCCAGTACTTC. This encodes CAIGLAGETQYF.